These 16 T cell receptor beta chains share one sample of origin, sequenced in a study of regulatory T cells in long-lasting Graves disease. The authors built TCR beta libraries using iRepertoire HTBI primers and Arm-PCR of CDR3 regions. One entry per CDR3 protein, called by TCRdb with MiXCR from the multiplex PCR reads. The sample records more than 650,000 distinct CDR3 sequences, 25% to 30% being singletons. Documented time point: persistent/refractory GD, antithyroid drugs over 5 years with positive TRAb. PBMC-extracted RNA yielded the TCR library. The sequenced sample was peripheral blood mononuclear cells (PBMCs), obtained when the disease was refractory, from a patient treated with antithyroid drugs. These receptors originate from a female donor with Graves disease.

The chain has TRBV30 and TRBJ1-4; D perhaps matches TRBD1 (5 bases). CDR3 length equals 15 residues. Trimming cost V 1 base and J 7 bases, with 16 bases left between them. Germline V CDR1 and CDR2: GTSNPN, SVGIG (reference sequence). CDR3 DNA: TGTGCCTGGAGTGCAGGCGGGGGACGAGGTGAAAAACTGTTTTTT. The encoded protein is CAWSAGGGRGEKLFF.

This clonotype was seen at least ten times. In DNA form, the CDR3 reads TGTGCCAGCAGTATACCGGGACAGGGTGATTGCGAGCAGTACTTC. Translated: CASSIPGQGDCEQYF. V and J are TRBV27 and TRBJ2-7, with 9 bases that match TRBD1. The CDR3 has 15 residues. Trimming removed 5 bases from V and 6 bases from J; junction bases left unmatched: 11. Germline loops: CDR1 MNHEY, CDR2 SMNVEV (reference sequence).

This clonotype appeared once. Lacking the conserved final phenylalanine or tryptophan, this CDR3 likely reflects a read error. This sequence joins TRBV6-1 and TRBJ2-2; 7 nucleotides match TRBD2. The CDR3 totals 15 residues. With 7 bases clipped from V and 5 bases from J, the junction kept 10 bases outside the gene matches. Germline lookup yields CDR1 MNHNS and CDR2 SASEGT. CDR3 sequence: CASNSDPGGTGELFL. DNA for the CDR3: TGTGCCAGCAATTCGGACCCGGGAGGAACCGGGGAGCTGTTTCTT.

The CDR3 DNA follows: TGTGCCAGCAGCCCCGACCATTCTGCCACTGAAGCTTTCTTT. Translation gives CASSPDHSATEAFF. The chain employs TRBV7-2 and TRBJ1-1; D unresolved. Germline V CDR1 and CDR2: SGHTA, FQGNSA. V was clipped by 5 bases and J by 4 bases, with 14 bases between them. The CDR3 is 14 amino acids.

CDR3 loop: CASSDLWGGEQYF. In DNA, the CDR3 is TGTGCCAGCAGTGACTTGTGGGGTGGCGAGCAGTACTTC. This chain uses TRBV6-4 with TRBJ2-7; D call uncertain. The CDR3 spans 13 residues. Trimming took off 1 base at V and 6 bases at J, with 10 bases between the two ends. In germline, CDR1 is MRHNA, CDR2 SNTAGT.

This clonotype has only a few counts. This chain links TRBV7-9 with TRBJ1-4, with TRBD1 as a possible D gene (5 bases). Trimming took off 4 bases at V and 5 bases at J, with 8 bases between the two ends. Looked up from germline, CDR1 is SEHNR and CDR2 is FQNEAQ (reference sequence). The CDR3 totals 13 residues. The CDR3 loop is CASSSTENEKLFF. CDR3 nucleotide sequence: TGTGCCAGCAGCTCGACAGAAAATGAAAAACTGTTTTTT. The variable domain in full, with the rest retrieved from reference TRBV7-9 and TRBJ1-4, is DTGVSQNPRHKITKRGQNVTFRCDPISEHNRLYWYRQTLGQGPEFLTYFQNEAQLEKSRLLSDRFSAERPKGSFSTLEIQRTEQGDSAMYLCASSSTENEKLFFGSGTQLSVL.

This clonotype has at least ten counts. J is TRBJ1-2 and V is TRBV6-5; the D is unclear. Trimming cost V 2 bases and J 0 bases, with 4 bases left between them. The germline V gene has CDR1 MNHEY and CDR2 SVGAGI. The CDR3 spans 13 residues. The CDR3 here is CASSYGTNYGYTF. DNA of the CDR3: TGTGCCAGCAGTTACGGAACTAACTATGGCTACACCTTC.

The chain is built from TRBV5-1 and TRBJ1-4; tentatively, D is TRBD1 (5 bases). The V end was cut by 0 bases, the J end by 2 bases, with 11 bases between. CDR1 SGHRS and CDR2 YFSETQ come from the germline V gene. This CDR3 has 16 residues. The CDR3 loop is CASSLEGSGTNEKLFF. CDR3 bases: TGCGCCAGCAGCTTGGAGGGCTCAGGGACTAATGAAAAACTGTTTTTT.

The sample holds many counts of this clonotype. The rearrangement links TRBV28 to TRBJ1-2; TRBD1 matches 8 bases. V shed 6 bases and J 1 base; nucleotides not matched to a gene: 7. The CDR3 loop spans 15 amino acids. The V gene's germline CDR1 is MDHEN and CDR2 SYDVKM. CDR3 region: CASRQQGVFNYGYTF. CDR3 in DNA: TGTGCCAGCAGACAACAGGGGGTGTTTAACTATGGCTACACCTTC.

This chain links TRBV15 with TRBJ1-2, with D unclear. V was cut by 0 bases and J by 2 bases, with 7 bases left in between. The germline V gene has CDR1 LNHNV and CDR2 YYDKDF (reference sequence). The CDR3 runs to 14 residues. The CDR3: CATSRDLMNYGYTF. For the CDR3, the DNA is TGTGCCACCAGCAGAGATCTAATGAACTATGGCTACACCTTC.

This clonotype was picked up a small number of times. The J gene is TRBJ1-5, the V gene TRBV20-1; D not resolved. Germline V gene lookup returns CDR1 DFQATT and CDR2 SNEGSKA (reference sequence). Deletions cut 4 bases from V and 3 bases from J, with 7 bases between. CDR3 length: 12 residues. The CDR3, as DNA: TGCAGTGCTACAAGTACCAATCAGCCCCAGCATTTT. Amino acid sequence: CSATSTNQPQHF.

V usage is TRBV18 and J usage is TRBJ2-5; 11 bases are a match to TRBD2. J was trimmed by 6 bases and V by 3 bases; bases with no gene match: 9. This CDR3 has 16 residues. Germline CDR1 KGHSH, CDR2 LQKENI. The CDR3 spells CASSPPGTSGPQTQYF. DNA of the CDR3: TGTGCCAGCTCACCTCCCGGGACTAGCGGTCCCCAGACCCAGTACTTC.

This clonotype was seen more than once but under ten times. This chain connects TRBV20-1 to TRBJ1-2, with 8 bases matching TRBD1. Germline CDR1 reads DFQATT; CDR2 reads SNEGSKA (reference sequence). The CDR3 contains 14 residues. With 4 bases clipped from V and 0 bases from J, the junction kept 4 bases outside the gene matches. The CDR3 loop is CSAKDRAANYGYTF. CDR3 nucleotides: TGCAGTGCTAAGGACAGGGCCGCTAACTATGGCTACACCTTC.

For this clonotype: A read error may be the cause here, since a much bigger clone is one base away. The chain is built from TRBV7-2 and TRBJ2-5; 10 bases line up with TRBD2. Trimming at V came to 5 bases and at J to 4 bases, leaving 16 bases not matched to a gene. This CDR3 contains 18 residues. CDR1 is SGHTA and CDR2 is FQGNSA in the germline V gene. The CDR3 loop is CASSTELLAGVGGETQYF. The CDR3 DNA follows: TGTGCCAGCAGCACCGAACTCCTAGCGGGAGTGGGGGGAGAGACCCAGTACTTC.

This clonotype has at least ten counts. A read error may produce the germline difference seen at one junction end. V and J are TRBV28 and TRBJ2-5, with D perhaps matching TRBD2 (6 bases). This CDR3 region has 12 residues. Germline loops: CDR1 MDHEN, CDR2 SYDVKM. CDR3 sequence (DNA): TGTGCCAGCAGTTTTGAAAGGGGACGGAGGGCCTTC. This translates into CASSFERGRRAF.

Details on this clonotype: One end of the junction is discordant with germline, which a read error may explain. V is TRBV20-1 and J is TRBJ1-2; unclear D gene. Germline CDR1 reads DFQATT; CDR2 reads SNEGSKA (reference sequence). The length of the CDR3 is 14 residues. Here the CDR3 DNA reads TGCAGTGTTAGAGGCCCTCCATTTAACTATGGCTACACCTTC. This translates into CSVRGPPFNYGYTF.